The 23 T cell receptor beta chains below come from one sample, sequenced in a study of blood T cell repertoires in COVID-19. Clones were read by immunoSEQ multiplex PCR, and TCRdb kept only the in-frame ones, dropping some. In the table there are around 380,000 clones, around 87% of which are singletons. The sequenced material came from PBMCs or T cells enriched from blood (not recorded which). The receptors come from a man aged 30 to 45 who had recovered from COVID-19.

The V gene is TRBV7-3, the J gene TRBJ1-1; possible D gene TRBD1, 6 bases. CDR1 and CDR2 from the germline V gene are SGHTA and FQGTGA. The CDR3 runs 14 residues. The ends were cut back, 3 bases at V and 1 base at J, with 9 bases in the middle. DNA of the CDR3: TGTGCCAGCAGCTTGGGGGCGGCGAACACTGAAGCTTTCTTT. Amino acid sequence: CASSLGAANTEAFF.

This clone was picked up one time. J is TRBJ2-1 and V is TRBV3-1 (or the pseudogene TRBV3-2); no clear D gene. Between the trimmed V and J ends, which lost 1 base and 4 bases, there was a span of 14 bases. CDR1 LGHDT and CDR2 YNNKEL come from the germline V gene (reference sequence). The CDR3 is 16 residues long. The CDR3 loop reads CASSQGLQYPYNEQFF. DNA for the CDR3: TGTGCCAGCAGCCAAGGGTTGCAGTACCCTTACAATGAGCAGTTCTTC.

The V gene is TRBV2, the J gene TRBJ2-7; 8 positions match TRBD1. Per germline, CDR1 SNHLY and CDR2 FYNNEI. Germline trimming cut 8 bases from V and 5 bases from J; bases unmatched to any gene: 5. The CDR3 loop spans 12 amino acids. CDR3 DNA sequence: TGTGCCAGCGGGACAGGAGGCCACGAGCAGTACTTC. Protein sequence: CASGTGGHEQYF.

The chain joins TRBV6-6 to TRBJ1-1; 7 bases match TRBD1. V was pared by 4 bases and J by 11 bases, with 16 bases of the junction left unmatched. The CDR3 runs to 15 residues. Germline V lookup: CDR1 MNHNY, CDR2 SVGAGI (reference sequence). The CDR3 loop is CASSFLGQASVTAFF. In DNA form, the CDR3 reads TGTGCCAGCAGTTTTCTTGGACAGGCCTCCGTGACCGCTTTCTTT.

This sequence joins TRBV7-2 and TRBJ2-5; 10 nucleotides line up with TRBD2. Germline CDR1 and CDR2: SGHTA and FQGNSA. Trimming cost V 4 bases and J 5 bases; bases outside gene matches: 4. The CDR3 spans 14 residues. This CDR3 reads CASSSSGGRETQYF. CDR3 bases: TGTGCCAGCAGCTCTAGCGGGGGAAGGGAGACCCAGTACTTC.

The gene calls are TRBV7-3 and TRBJ1-2; tentative D call: TRBD1 (5 bases). The germline gives CDR1 SGHTA, CDR2 FQGTGA. V shed 2 bases and J shed 5 bases, with 18 bases lying between them. This CDR3 region has 16 residues. The CDR3 loop reads CASSLGGVSAQYGYTF. The CDR3 nucleotides read TGTGCCAGCAGCTTAGGGGGGGTATCGGCCCAGTATGGCTACACCTTC.

J is TRBJ1-5 and V is TRBV13, with 7 bases matching TRBD1. Germline assignment: CDR1 PRHDT and CDR2 FYEKMQ (reference sequence). The CDR3 contains 15 residues. V shed 3 bases and J 7 bases; nucleotides not matched to a gene: 9. This CDR3 reads CASSLGQRDRQPQHF. The CDR3 DNA reads TGTGCCAGCAGCTTGGGACAGAGGGATCGGCAGCCCCAGCATTTT.

The V call is TRBV4-2, the J call TRBJ1-6; 10 bases align to TRBD1. Germline values: CDR1 LGHNA, CDR2 YNFKEQ. CDR3 size: 15 residues. The ends lost 4 bases at V and 7 bases at J; junction bases unmatched: 4. CDR3 sequence reads: CASSLRDRGNSPLHF. The CDR3 DNA is TGTGCCAGCAGCCTCCGGGACAGGGGAAATTCACCCCTCCACTTT.

This chain joins TRBV7-9 and TRBJ2-2; a possible D gene is TRBD1 (8 bases). Deletions cut 4 bases from V and 4 bases from J, with 13 bases between. Germline V gives CDR1 SEHNR, CDR2 FQNEAQ (reference sequence). The length of the CDR3 is 15 residues. The CDR3 reads CASSSTGGATGELFF. In DNA, the CDR3 is TGTGCCAGCAGCTCCACAGGGGGGGCCACCGGGGAGCTGTTTTTT.

The count of this clone is one. The chain combines TRBV9 with TRBJ1-2; possibly TRBD1 for D (5 bases). Germline V lookup: CDR1 SGDLS, CDR2 YYNGEE. With 4 bases removed from V and 2 bases from J, the gap between germline ends came to 21 bases. The CDR3 is 17 residues long. The CDR3 is CASSHGSGRGRNYGYTF. In nucleotides, the CDR3 is TGTGCCAGCAGCCACGGGTCGGGTAGGGGAAGAAACTATGGCTACACCTTC.

In its sample, this clone was seen once. The chain is built from TRBV11-2 and TRBJ1-2; D gene ambiguous. Trimming removed 5 bases at V and 4 bases at J, with 20 bases between. This CDR3 contains 16 residues. Germline CDR1 SGHAT, CDR2 FQNNGV. The CDR3 bases are TGTGCCAGCAGCAGCCGGGAGCCCGTGGTCTCCTATGGCTACACCTTC. Encoded protein: CASSSREPVVSYGYTF.

The chain joins TRBV30 to TRBJ1-1; a weak D match, TRBD1 (5 bases). Looked up from germline, CDR1 is GTSNPN and CDR2 is SVGIG (reference sequence). Deletions cut 4 bases from V and 3 bases from J, with 12 bases between. The CDR3 is 13 amino acids. The CDR3 sequence: CAWKTQVDTEAFF. As DNA, the CDR3 is TGTGCCTGGAAAACACAGGTTGACACTGAAGCTTTCTTT.

This chain uses TRBV18 with TRBJ2-6; weak D call: TRBD1 (5 bases). V shed 2 bases and J shed 0 bases, with 11 bases lying between them. The CDR3 runs 17 residues. Per germline, CDR1 KGHSH and CDR2 LQKENI. The CDR3 loop is CASSPKTGLSGANVLTF. The CDR3, as DNA: TGTGCCAGCTCACCAAAAACAGGCCTCTCTGGGGCCAACGTCCTGACTTTC.

V gene TRBV5-1 combines with J gene TRBJ2-5; TRBD2 aligns across 9 bases. The V gene end was trimmed by 7 bases and the J gene end by 3 bases; junction bases not matched to a gene: 7. The germline gives CDR1 SGHRS, CDR2 YFSETQ. There are 14 residues in the CDR3. CDR3 in amino acids: CASGGTSREETQYF. The CDR3 DNA reads TGCGCCAGCGGTGGGACTAGCAGAGAAGAGACCCAGTACTTC.

This sequence joins TRBV27 and TRBJ2-3; D ambiguous. V was clipped by 7 bases and J by 1 base, with 9 bases between them. This CDR3 is built from 13 residues. Germline V lookup: CDR1 MNHEY, CDR2 SMNVEV (reference sequence). The CDR3 sequence is CASKEHGTDTQYF. The CDR3 nucleotides read TGTGCCAGCAAAGAGCACGGCACAGATACGCAGTATTTT.

V is TRBV27 and J is TRBJ2-3, with 9 nucleotides matching TRBD1. Germline CDR1 and CDR2: MNHEY and SMNVEV (reference sequence). The CDR3 is 13 residues long. Trimming cost V 3 bases and J 6 bases; bases outside gene matches: 1. CDR3: CASSLGTGDTQYF. The CDR3 region has the DNA TGTGCCAGCAGTTTGGGGACAGGGGATACGCAGTATTTT.

Concerning this clone itself: The sample contains more than one DNA sequence encoding this CDR3. The rearrangement uses TRBV6-5 and TRBJ1-6, with 7 bases fitting TRBD1. The V and J ends lost 6 bases and 7 bases, in that order; junction bases with no gene match: 6. CDR1 is MNHEY and CDR2 is SVGAGI in the germline V gene. The CDR3 runs to 14 residues. CDR3 sequence reads: CASSRQGRNSPLHF. CDR3 DNA: TGTGCCAGCAGCCGACAGGGCAGAAATTCACCCCTCCACTTT.

This chain links TRBV11-1 with TRBJ1-3, with D uncertain. Trimming removed 4 bases from V and 5 bases from J, with 9 bases in between. The CDR3 totals 13 residues. The germline V gene has CDR1 SGHAT and CDR2 FQDESV (reference sequence). The CDR3 spells CASSSDFRNTIYF. The CDR3 nucleotides read TGTGCCAGCAGCTCAGATTTCCGAAACACCATATATTTT. Drawing the rest from reference TRBV11-1 and TRBJ1-3, the complete variable domain is EAEVAQSPRYKITEKSQAVAFWCDPISGHATLYWYRQILGQGPELLVQFQDESVVDDSQLPKDRFSAERLKGVDSTLKIQPAELGDSAMYLCASSSDFRNTIYFGEGSWLTVV.

The CDR3 loop reads CASSLEGATEAFF. The DNA of the CDR3 is TGTGCCAGCAGCCTGGAGGGTGCCACTGAAGCTTTCTTT. The J gene is TRBJ1-1, the V gene TRBV3-1 (or the pseudogene TRBV3-2), with D hard to call. CDR3 length: 13 residues. V shed 4 bases and J shed 4 bases, with 10 bases lying between them. Germline V gives CDR1 LGHDT, CDR2 YNNKEL (reference sequence).

The chain combines TRBV18 with TRBJ2-1; no clear D. Germline V gene data show CDR1 as KGHSH and CDR2 as LQKENI. Trimming left V 1 base short and J 6 bases short, with 4 bases between. The CDR3 spans 12 residues. The CDR3 DNA sequence: TGTGCCAGCTCACCACAACTCAATGAGCAGTTCTTC. This codes for CASSPQLNEQFF.

The chain joins TRBV10-3 to TRBJ2-7; 7 bases match TRBD1. Germline CDR1 and CDR2: ENHRY and SYGVKD. Trimming removed 5 bases from V and 3 bases from J; junction bases left unmatched: 10. CDR3 length: 15 amino acids. The CDR3 sequence is CAISKRDRDLYEQYF. CDR3 coding DNA: TGTGCCATCAGTAAGAGAGACAGGGACCTCTACGAGCAGTACTTC.

The chain employs TRBV9 and TRBJ1-6; possible D gene TRBD1, 6 bases. CDR1 is SGDLS and CDR2 is YYNGEE in the germline V gene. CDR3 size: 14 residues. Trimming pared 4 bases from V and 8 bases from J, leaving 13 bases between. DNA of the CDR3: TGTGCCAGCAGCCCCTACGGGGGGCATTCACCCCTCCACTTT. Translation: CASSPYGGHSPLHF. Supplemented by reference TRBV9 and TRBJ1-6, the full variable domain reads DSGVTQTPKHLITATGQRVTLRCSPRSGDLSVYWYQQSLDQGLQFLIQYYNGEERAKGNILERFSAQQFPDLHSELNLSSLELGDSALYFCASSPYGGHSPLHFGNGTRLTVT.

CDR3 loop: CASSQLSGPGYNEQFF. The CDR3 nucleotides are TGTGCCAGCAGCCAACTTAGCGGTCCCGGGTACAATGAGCAGTTCTTC. The chain links TRBV4-2 to TRBJ2-1, with D perhaps matching TRBD2 (6 bases). This CDR3 has 16 residues. Germline values: CDR1 LGHNA, CDR2 YNFKEQ. V was shortened by 2 bases and J by 4 bases, with 15 bases between the two germline ends.